The entry below describes one T cell receptor beta chain. The entry originates in a study of blood T cell repertoires in COVID-19. Turning to the study itself: Samples representing acute and convalescent COVID-19 were sourced from the United States, Italy and Spain.

TCRdb's table, derived via immunoSEQ multiplex PCR, lists solely in-frame clones and lacks some. The sample shows roughly 190,000 clones, approximately 80% of them seen only once. During active infection, Seattle patients enrolled and were then monitored through disease. The TCR sequence derives from a woman aged 65 to 85 with COVID-19, enrolled during active disease. Sequenced: peripheral blood.

CDR3 nucleotide sequence: TGTGCCAGCAGTTTAGGCAGGGCGGTTCAGTACTTC. It translates to CASSLGRAVQYF. This sequence joins TRBV28 and TRBJ2-4; weak D call: TRBD1 (5 bases). The CDR3 spans 12 residues. The germline V gene encodes CDR1 MDHEN and CDR2 SYDVKM. V was trimmed by 2 bases and J by 11 bases, leaving 10 bases between them.